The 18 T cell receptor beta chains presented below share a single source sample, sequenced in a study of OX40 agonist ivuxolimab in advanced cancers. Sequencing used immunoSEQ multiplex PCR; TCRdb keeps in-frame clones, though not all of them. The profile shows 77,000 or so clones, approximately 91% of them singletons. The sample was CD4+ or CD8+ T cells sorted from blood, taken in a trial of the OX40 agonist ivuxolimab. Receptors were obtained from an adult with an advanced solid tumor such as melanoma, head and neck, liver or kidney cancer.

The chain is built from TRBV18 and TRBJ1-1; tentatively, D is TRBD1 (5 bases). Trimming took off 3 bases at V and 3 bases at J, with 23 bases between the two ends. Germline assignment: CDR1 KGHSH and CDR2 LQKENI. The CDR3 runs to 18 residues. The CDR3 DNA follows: TGTGCCAGCTCACCCCTCCCAAGGCAGGGAGGATCCGACACTGAAGCTTTCTTT. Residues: CASSPLPRQGGSDTEAFF.

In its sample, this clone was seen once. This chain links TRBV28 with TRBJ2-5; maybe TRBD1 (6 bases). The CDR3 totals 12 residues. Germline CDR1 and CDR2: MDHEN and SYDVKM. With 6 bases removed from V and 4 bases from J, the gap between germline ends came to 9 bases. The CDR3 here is CASSSGVETQYF. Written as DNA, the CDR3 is TGTGCCAGCAGCTCAGGGGTAGAGACCCAGTACTTC.

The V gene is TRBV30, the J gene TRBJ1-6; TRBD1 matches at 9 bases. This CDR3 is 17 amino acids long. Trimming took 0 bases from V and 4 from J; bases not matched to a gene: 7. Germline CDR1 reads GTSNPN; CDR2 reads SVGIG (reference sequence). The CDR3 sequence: CAWSVRGQGRYNSPLHF. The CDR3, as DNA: TGTGCCTGGAGTGTACGGGGACAGGGACGTTATAATTCACCCCTCCACTTT.

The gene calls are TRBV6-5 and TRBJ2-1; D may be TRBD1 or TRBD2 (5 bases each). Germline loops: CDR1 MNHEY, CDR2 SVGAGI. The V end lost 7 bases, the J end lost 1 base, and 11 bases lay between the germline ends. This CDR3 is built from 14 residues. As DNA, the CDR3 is TGTGCCAGCAAGGGATGGGGGTCCTACAATGAGCAGTTCTTC. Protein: CASKGWGSYNEQFF.

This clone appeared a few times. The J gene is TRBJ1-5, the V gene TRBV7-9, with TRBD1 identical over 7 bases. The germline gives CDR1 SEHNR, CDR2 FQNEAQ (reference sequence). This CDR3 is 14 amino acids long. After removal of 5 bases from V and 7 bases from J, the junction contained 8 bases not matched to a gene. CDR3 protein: CASSHPGTDQPQHF. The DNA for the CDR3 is TGTGCCAGCAGCCACCCCGGGACAGACCAGCCCCAGCATTTT.

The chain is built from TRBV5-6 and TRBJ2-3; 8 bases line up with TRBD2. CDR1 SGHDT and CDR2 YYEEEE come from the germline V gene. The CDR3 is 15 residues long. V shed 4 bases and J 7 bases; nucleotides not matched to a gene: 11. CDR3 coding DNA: TGTGCCAGCAGCATGGACGGGGGGGACCTGAATACGCAGTATTTT. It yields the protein CASSMDGGDLNTQYF.

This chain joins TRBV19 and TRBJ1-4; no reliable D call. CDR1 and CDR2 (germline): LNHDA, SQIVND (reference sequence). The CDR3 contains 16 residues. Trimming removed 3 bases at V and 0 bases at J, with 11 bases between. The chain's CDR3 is CASSIRRAATNEKLFF. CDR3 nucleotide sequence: TGTGCCAGTAGTATTAGAAGGGCGGCAACTAATGAAAAACTGTTTTTT.

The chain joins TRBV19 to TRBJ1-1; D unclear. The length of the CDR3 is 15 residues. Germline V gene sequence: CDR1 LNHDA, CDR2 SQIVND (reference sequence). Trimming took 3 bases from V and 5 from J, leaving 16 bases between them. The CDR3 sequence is CASSMHLPPKTEAFF. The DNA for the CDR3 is TGTGCCAGTAGTATGCATCTCCCACCGAAGACTGAAGCTTTCTTT.

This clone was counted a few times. This CDR3 is CASSDLSETGKGEQYF. The DNA of the CDR3 is TGCGCCAGCAGTGACTTGTCCGAGACAGGGAAAGGCGAGCAGTACTTC. V usage is TRBV10-1 and J usage is TRBJ2-7, with 7 bases lining up with TRBD1. CDR1 is WNHNN, CDR2 SYGVQD, per germline (reference sequence). Unmatched junction bases numbered 14, after V lost 3 bases and J lost 6 bases. The CDR3 runs 16 residues.

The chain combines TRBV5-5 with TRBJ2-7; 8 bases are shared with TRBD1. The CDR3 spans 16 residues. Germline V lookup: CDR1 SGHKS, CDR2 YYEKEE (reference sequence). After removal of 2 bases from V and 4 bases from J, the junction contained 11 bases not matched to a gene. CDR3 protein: CASSFSPGQDLYEQYF. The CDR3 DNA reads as TGTGCCAGCAGCTTCTCACCGGGACAGGACCTATACGAGCAGTACTTC.

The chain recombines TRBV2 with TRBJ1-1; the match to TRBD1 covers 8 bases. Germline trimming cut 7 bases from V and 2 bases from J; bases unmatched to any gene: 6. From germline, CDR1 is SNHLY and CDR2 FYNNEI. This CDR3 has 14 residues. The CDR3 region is CASIGQGRNTEAFF. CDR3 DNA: TGTGCCAGCATCGGACAGGGAAGAAACACTGAAGCTTTCTTT. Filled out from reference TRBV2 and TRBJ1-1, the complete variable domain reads EPEVTQTPSHQVTQMGQEVILRCVPISNHLYFYWYRQILGQKVEFLVSFYNNEISEKSEIFDDQFSVERPDGSNFTLKIRSTKLEDSAMYFCASIGQGRNTEAFFGQGTRLTVV.

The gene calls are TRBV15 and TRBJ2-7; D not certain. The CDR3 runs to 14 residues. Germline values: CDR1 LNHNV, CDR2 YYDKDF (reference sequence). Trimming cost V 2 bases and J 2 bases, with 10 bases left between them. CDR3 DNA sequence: TGTGCCACCAGCAGATCGCGGTTTACCTACGAGCAGTACTTC. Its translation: CATSRSRFTYEQYF. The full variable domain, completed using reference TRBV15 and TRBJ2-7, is DAMVIQNPRYQVTQFGKPVTLSCSQTLNHNVMYWYQQKSSQAPKLLFHYYDKDFNNEADTPDNFQSRRPNTSFCFLDIRSPGLGDTAMYLCATSRSRFTYEQYFGPGTRLTVT.

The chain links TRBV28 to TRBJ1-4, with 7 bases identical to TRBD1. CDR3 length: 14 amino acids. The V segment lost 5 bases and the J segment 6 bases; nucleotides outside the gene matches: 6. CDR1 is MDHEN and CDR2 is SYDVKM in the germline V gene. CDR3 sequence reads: CASSLPTGDEKLFF. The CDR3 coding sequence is TGTGCCAGCAGTCTACCAACAGGGGATGAAAAACTGTTTTTT.

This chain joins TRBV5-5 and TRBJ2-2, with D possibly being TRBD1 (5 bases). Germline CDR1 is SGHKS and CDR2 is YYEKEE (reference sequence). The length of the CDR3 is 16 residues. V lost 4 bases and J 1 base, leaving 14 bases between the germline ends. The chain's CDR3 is CASSPPNRLNTGELFF. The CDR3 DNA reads TGTGCCAGCAGCCCCCCGAACAGGTTGAACACCGGGGAGCTGTTTTTT.

The CDR3 reads CASSPKPLSNTGELFF. CDR3 coding DNA: TGCGCCAGCAGCCCAAAGCCCCTATCGAACACCGGGGAGCTGTTTTTT. The chain joins TRBV5-1 to TRBJ2-2; D gene ambiguous. V was clipped by 4 bases and J by 0 bases, with 13 bases between them. Per germline, CDR1 SGHRS and CDR2 YFSETQ. CDR3 length: 16 amino acids. Variable domain in full (rest from reference TRBV5-1 and TRBJ2-2): KAGVTQTPRYLIKTRGQQVTLSCSPISGHRSVSWYQQTPGQGLQFLFEYFSETQRNKGNFPGRFSGRQFSNSRSEMNVSTLELGDSALYLCASSPKPLSNTGELFFGEGSRLTVL.

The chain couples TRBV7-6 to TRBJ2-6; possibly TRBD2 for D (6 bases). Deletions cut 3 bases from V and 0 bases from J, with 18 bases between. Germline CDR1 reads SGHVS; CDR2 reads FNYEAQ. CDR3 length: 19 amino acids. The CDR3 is CASSFRRAGQSSGANVLTF. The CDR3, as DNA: TGTGCCAGCAGCTTTAGGAGGGCGGGCCAAAGCTCTGGGGCCAACGTCCTGACTTTC.

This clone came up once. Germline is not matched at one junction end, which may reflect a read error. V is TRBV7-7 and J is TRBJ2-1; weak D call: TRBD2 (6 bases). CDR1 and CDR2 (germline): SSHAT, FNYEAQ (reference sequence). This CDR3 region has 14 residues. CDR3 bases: TGTGCTAGCAGCGAACCGGGAGCCTACAATGAGCAGTTCTTC. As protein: CASSEPGAYNEQFF.

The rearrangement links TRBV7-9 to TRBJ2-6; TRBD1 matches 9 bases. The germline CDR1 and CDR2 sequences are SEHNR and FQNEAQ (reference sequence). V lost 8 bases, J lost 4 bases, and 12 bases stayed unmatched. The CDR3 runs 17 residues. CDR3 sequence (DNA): TGTGCCAGCCGCCAGGGACAGGGAGTTACGGGGGCCAACGTCCTGACTTTC. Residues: CASRQGQGVTGANVLTF.